These 9 T cell receptor beta chains share one sample of origin, sequenced in a study of CD8+ T cells in alopecia areata. Extracted RNA was reverse transcribed, and the resulting cDNA served as sequencing template. Assay used: immunoSEQ multiplex PCR; TCRdb lists only in-frame clones, some missing. Of about 200,000 clones detected, over 45% appear once; the ten largest clones hold 5.5%. The treatment denotes: oral pan-JAK inhibitor, 5-10 mg twice daily. This sample comprised CD4+ T cells sorted from blood, obtained at week 24, from a patient treated with tofacitinib. The receptors shown here come from a human donor with alopecia areata.

This rearrangement joins TRBV2 to TRBJ2-5; D uncertain. CDR1 is SNHLY, CDR2 FYNNEI, per germline. V lost 4 bases, J lost 5 bases, and 5 bases lay in between. The CDR3 runs to 11 residues. The CDR3 loop reads CASSGKETQYF. In DNA form, the CDR3 reads TGTGCCAGCAGTGGGAAGGAGACCCAGTACTTC.

This clone was picked up a small number of times. Distinct nucleotide sequences in the sample also encode this CDR3. This chain connects TRBV5-1 to TRBJ1-5, with a possible D match to TRBD1 (5 bases). The germline V and J ends were trimmed by 0 bases and 2 bases, with 6 bases remaining between them. Germline values: CDR1 SGHRS, CDR2 YFSETQ. The CDR3 contains 14 residues. In nucleotides, the CDR3 is TGCGCCAGCAGCTTGGAAGGGGGCAATCAGCCCCAGCATTTT. Its translation is CASSLEGGNQPQHF.

A few counts support this clone. The chain uses TRBV29-1 and TRBJ1-1; D is possibly TRBD1 (5 bases). Germline assignment: CDR1 SQVTM and CDR2 ANQGSEA. V lost 5 bases to trimming and J lost 5 bases, with 9 bases between them. The CDR3 consists of 11 residues. CDR3: CSVKGRTEAFF. CDR3 DNA: TGCAGCGTTAAGGGGAGGACTGAAGCTTTCTTT.

This clone was counted between two and nine times. The genes are TRBV5-1 and TRBJ2-5; 7 nucleotides line up with TRBD1. V lost 4 bases to trimming and J lost 2 bases; unmatched junction nucleotides: 5. This CDR3 spans 14 amino acids. Germline CDR1 is SGHRS and CDR2 is YFSETQ. CDR3 loop: CASSHPGQQETQYF. The CDR3 DNA sequence: TGCGCCAGCAGCCATCCGGGACAGCAAGAGACCCAGTACTTC.

This clone was picked up a small number of times. The chain carries TRBV6-5 and TRBJ1-1; 7 bases fit TRBD1. V was clipped by 4 bases and J by 5 bases; unmatched bases: 10. The CDR3 is 15 residues long. CDR1 is MNHEY, CDR2 SVGAGI, per germline. Written as DNA, the CDR3 is TGTGCCAGCAGTTTTAGAAGACAGGGCGGGACTGAAGCTTTCTTT. Translating gives CASSFRRQGGTEAFF.

The rearrangement links TRBV2 to TRBJ2-1, with TRBD2 as a possible D gene (6 bases). Trimming shortened V by 8 bases and J by 3 bases, and 20 bases separated the two germline ends. Germline values: CDR1 SNHLY, CDR2 FYNNEI. This CDR3 contains 16 residues. The CDR3 here is CASVGGTGDLYNEQFF. CDR3 in DNA: TGTGCCAGCGTCGGAGGTACGGGGGATCTCTACAATGAGCAGTTCTTC.

V and J are TRBV27 and TRBJ1-1; D gene ambiguous. V dropped 5 bases and J dropped 1 base, with 8 bases sitting between them. The germline gives CDR1 MNHEY, CDR2 SMNVEV (reference sequence). This CDR3 comprises 13 residues. This CDR3 reads CASSNFRNTEAFF. CDR3 in DNA: TGTGCCAGCAGTAACTTCAGGAACACTGAAGCTTTCTTT.

V and J are TRBV4-1 and TRBJ1-3; 10 bases match TRBD1. CDR1 and CDR2 (germline): MGHRA, YSYEKL. Germline trimming cut 4 bases from V and 4 bases from J; bases unmatched to any gene: 10. This CDR3 has 17 amino acids. CDR3 residues: CASSLGPGQGIGNTIYF. Here the CDR3 DNA reads TGCGCCAGCAGCCTAGGACCGGGACAGGGGATCGGAAACACCATATATTTT.

This clone has only a few counts. The chain recombines TRBV7-2 with TRBJ2-7; 9 nucleotides match TRBD1. The germline V gene has CDR1 SGHTA and CDR2 FQGNSA. This CDR3 contains 15 residues. Trimming at V came to 4 bases and at J to 0 bases, leaving 4 bases not matched to a gene. The CDR3 reads CASSSGTGLSYEQYF. As DNA, the CDR3 is TGTGCCAGCAGCTCAGGGACAGGGCTCTCCTACGAGCAGTACTTC.